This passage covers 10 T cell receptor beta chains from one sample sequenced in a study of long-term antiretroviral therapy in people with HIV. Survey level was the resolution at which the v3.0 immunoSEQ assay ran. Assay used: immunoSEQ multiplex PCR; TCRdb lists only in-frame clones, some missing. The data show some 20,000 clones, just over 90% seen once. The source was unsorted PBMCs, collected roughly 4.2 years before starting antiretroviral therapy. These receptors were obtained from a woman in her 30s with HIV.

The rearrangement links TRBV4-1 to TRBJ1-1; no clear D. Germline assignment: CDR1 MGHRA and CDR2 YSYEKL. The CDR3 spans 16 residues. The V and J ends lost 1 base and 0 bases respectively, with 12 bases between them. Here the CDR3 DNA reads TGCGCCAGCAGCCAAGGAGTAGGGCTCATGAACACTGAAGCTTTCTTT. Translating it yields CASSQGVGLMNTEAFF.

The CDR3 DNA sequence: TGTGCCAGCAGCTTACAGGGTATCAATTCACCCCTCCACTTT. This translates into CASSLQGINSPLHF. The chain is built from TRBV7-9 and TRBJ1-6; a possible D gene is TRBD1 (5 bases). This CDR3 is 14 amino acids long. Germline V gene sequence: CDR1 SEHNR, CDR2 FQNEAQ (reference sequence). Deletions cut 2 bases from V and 7 bases from J, with 9 bases between.

The chain's CDR3 is CASSLLQTAMNTEAFF. The CDR3 DNA follows: TGCGCCAGCAGCTTGTTACAAACAGCCATGAACACTGAAGCTTTCTTT. The J gene is TRBJ1-1, the V gene TRBV5-1, with unresolved D. The CDR3 runs to 16 residues. Germline-derived CDR1 and CDR2 are SGHRS and YFSETQ. V was cut by 1 base and J by 0 bases, with 13 bases left in between.

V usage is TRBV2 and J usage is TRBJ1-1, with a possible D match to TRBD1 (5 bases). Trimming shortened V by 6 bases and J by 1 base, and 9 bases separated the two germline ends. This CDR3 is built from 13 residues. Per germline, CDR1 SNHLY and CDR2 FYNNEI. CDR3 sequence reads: CASRKTANTEAFF. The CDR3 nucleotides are TGTGCCAGCAGGAAGACAGCGAACACTGAAGCTTTCTTT.

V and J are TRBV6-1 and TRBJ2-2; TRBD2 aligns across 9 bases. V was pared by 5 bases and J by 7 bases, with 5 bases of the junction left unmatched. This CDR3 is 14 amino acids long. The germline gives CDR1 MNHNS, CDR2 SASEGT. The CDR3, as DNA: TGTGCCAGCAGTACAGGACTAGCGAACGGGGAGCTGTTTTTT. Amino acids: CASSTGLANGELFF.

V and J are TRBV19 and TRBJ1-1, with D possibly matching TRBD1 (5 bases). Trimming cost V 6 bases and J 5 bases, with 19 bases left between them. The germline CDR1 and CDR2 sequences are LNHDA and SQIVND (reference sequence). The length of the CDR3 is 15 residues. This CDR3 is CASSRFLGRDTEAFF. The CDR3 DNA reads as TGTGCCAGTAGCCGCTTCCTGGGGCGAGATACTGAAGCTTTCTTT.

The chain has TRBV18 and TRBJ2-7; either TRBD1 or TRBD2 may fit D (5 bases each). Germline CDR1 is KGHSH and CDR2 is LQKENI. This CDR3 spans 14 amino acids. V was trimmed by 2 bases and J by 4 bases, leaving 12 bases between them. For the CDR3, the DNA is TGTGCCAGCTCACCAGGGAGACAGCAGTACGAGCAGTACTTC. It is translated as CASSPGRQQYEQYF.

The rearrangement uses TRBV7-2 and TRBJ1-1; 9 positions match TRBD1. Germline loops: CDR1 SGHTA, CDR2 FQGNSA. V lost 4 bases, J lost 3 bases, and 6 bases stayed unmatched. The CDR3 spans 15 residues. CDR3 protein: CASSYRGLDDTEAFF. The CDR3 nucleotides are TGTGCCAGCAGCTACAGGGGGCTTGACGACACTGAAGCTTTCTTT. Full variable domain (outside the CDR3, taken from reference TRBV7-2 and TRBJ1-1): GAGVSQSPSNKVTEKGKDVELRCDPISGHTALYWYRQSLGQGLEFLIYFQGNSAPDKSGLPSDRFSAERTGGSVSTLTIQRTQQEDSAVYLCASSYRGLDDTEAFFGQGTRLTVV.

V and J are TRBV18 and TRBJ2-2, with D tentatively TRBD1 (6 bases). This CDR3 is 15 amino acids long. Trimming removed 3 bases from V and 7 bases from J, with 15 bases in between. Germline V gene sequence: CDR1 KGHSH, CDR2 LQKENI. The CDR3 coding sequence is TGTGCCAGCTCACCGTCATCAGGGGTCGGCGGGGAGCTGTTTTTT. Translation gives CASSPSSGVGGELFF. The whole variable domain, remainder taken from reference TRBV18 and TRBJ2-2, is NAGVMQNPRHLVRRRGQEARLRCSPMKGHSHVYWYRQLPEEGLKFMVYLQKENIIDESGMPKERFSAEFPKEGPSILRIQQVVRGDSAAYFCASSPSSGVGGELFFGEGSRLTVL.

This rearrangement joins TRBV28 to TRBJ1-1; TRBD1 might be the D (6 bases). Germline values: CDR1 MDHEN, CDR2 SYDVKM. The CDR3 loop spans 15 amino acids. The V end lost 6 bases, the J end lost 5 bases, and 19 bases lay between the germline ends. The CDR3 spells CASSYPGHRETEAFF. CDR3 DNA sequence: TGTGCCAGCAGCTATCCGGGACACCGAGAGACTGAAGCTTTCTTT.